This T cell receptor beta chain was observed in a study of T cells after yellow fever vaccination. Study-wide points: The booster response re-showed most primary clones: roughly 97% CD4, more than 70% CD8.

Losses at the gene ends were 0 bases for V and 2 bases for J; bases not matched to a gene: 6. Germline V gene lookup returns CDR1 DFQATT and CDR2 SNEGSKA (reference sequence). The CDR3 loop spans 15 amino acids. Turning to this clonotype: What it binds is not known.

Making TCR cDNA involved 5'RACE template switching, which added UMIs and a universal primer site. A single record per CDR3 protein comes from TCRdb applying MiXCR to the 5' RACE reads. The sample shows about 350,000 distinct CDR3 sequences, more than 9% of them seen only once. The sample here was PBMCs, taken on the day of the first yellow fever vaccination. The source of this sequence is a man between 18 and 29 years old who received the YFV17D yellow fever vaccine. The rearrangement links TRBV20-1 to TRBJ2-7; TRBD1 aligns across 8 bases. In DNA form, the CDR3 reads TGCAGTGCTAGAGATATTGGACAGGGACCCTACGAGCAGTACTTC. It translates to CSARDIGQGPYEQYF.